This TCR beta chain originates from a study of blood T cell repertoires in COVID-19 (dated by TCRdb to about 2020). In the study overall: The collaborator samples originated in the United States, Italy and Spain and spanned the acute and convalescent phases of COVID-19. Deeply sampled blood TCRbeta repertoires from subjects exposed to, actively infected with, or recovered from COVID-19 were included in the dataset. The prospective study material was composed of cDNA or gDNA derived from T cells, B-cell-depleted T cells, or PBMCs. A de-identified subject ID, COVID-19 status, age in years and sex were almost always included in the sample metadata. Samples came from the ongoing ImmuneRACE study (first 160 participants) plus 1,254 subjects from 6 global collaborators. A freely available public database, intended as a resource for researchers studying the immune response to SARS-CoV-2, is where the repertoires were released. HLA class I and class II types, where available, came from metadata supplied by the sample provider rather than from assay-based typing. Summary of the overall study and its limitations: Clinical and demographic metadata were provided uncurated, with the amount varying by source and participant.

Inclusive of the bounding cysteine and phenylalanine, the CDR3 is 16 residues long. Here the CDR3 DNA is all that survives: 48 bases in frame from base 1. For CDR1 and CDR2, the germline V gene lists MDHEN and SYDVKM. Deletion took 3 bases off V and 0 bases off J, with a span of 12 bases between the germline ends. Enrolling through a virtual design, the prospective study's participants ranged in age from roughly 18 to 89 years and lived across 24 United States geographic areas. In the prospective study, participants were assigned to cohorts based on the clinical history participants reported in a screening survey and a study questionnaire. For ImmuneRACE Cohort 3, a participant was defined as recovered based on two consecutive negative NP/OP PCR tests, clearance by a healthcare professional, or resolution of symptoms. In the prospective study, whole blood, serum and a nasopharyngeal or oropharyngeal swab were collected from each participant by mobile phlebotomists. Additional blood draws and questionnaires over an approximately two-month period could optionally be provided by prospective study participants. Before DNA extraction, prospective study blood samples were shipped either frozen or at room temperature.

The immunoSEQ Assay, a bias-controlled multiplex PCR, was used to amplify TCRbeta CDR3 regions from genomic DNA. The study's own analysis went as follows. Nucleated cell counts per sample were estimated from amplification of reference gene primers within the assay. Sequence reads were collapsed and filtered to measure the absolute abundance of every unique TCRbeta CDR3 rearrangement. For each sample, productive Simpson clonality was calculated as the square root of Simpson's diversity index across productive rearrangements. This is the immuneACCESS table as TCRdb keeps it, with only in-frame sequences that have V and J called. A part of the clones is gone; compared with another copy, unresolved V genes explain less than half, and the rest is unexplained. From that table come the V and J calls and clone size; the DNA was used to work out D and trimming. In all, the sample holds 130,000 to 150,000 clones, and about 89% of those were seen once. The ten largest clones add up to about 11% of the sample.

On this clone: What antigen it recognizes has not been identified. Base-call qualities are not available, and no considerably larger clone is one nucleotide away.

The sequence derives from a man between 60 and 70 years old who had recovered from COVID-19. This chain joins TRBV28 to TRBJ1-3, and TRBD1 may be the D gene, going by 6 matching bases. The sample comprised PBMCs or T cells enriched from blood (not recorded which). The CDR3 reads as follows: CASSFQGQNSGNTIYF. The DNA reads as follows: TGTGCCAGCAGTTTTCAGGGGCAAAACTCTGGAAACACCATATATTTT.